The T cell receptor beta chain described here comes from a study of blood T cell repertoires in COVID-19. Germline lookup yields CDR1 MRHNA and CDR2 SNTAGT. CDR3 size: 13 residues. Trimming pared 0 bases from V and 6 bases from J, leaving 7 bases between. The repertoire was sequenced with immunoSEQ multiplex PCR; TCRdb's copy has only in-frame clones and lacks some. Among about 320,000 clones, around 88% were seen once, and the ten largest hold around 1.5%. Material for sequencing was peripheral blood. This sequence originates from a woman between 45 and 60 years old with acute or convalescent COVID-19. The chain joins TRBV6-4 to TRBJ2-3; D uncertain. CDR3 sequence (DNA): TGTGCCAGCAGTGACTCTCGGTGGGATACGCAGTATTTT. This sequence encodes CASSDSRWDTQYF.